The 21 T cell receptor beta chains below all came from one sample that was sequenced in a study of shared clonotypes between healthy human individuals. Data came from immunoSEQ multiplex PCR; TCRdb stores just in-frame clones and leaves some out. The sample contains some 1,600,000 clones, approximately 98% of which appear only once. Sequenced sample: naive CD4+ T cells sorted from blood. Specified subset: CD45RA+ positively selected. The receptor set was obtained from a man aged 30 to 39 in good health.

V usage is TRBV21-1 and J usage is TRBJ1-5. TRBV21-1 is a pseudogene locus. The CDR3 contains 15 residues. The CDR3 reads CASSRHRGRGQPQHF. Written as DNA, the CDR3 is TGTGCCAGCAGCAGACACAGAGGTAGAGGTCAGCCCCAGCATTTT.

The chain has TRBV6-1 and TRBJ1-5; D possibly corresponds to TRBD1 (6 bases). Germline V gene lookup returns CDR1 MNHNS and CDR2 SASEGT. V lost 6 bases and J 12 bases, leaving 24 bases between the germline ends. This CDR3 has 15 amino acids. The chain's CDR3 is CASSSGAFIRGLQHF. The CDR3 bases are TGTGCCAGCAGCTCGGGGGCATTCATCCGGGGCCTCCAGCATTTT.

V is TRBV7-3 and J is TRBJ1-1; 7 bases map to TRBD1. CDR1 and CDR2 (germline): SGHTA, FQGTGA. V lost 7 bases and J lost 12; bases outside the gene matches: 8. The CDR3 covers 11 residues. The CDR3 DNA reads as TGTGCCAGCACGCGACAGGGCCCATCTTTCTTT. Encoded protein: CASTRQGPSFF.

This clone was recorded once. J is TRBJ2-1 and V is TRBV5-4, with 7 bases aligning to TRBD2. V lost 0 bases and J lost 6; bases outside the gene matches: 3. This CDR3 has 14 amino acids. From germline, CDR1 is SGHNT and CDR2 YYREEE (reference sequence). Written as DNA, the CDR3 is TGTGCCAGCAGCTTGGGAACGGGGGGCAATGAGCAGTTCTTC. This translates into CASSLGTGGNEQFF.

The genes are TRBV7-8 and TRBJ2-1; TRBD2 matches 10 bases. Germline CDR1 and CDR2: SGHVS and FQNEAQ. V trimming: 2 bases; J trimming: 5 bases; junction bases outside the gene matches: 6. The CDR3 totals 16 residues. The CDR3 is CASSLNRLAGDNEQFF. The DNA of the CDR3 is TGTGCCAGCAGCTTAAACCGGCTAGCGGGAGACAATGAGCAGTTCTTC. The full variable domain, its missing parts supplied by reference TRBV7-8 and TRBJ2-1, is GAGVSQSPRYKVAKRGQDVALRCDPISGHVSLFWYQQALGQGPEFLTYFQNEAQLDKSGLPSDRFFAERPEGSVSTLKIQRTQQEDSAVYLCASSLNRLAGDNEQFFGPGTRLTVL.

The genes are TRBV4-1 and TRBJ2-3, with 12 bases matching TRBD2. CDR3 size: 16 residues. The ends lost 4 bases at V and 2 bases at J; junction bases unmatched: 4. Germline V gene lookup returns CDR1 MGHRA and CDR2 YSYEKL. Written as DNA, the CDR3 is TGCGCCAGCAGCCGGGGACTAGCGGGCACCACAGATACGCAGTATTTT. Translation gives CASSRGLAGTTDTQYF.

This sequence joins TRBV5-4 and TRBJ2-3; 9 bases match TRBD2. The germline gives CDR1 SGHNT, CDR2 YYREEE (reference sequence). V gave up 3 bases and J gave up 4 bases; unmatched junction bases: 12. CDR3 size: 17 residues. The CDR3 here is CASSSGHGGRAADTQYF. For the CDR3, the DNA is TGTGCCAGCAGCTCCGGACATGGCGGGAGGGCCGCAGATACGCAGTATTTT. Variable domain in full (rest from reference TRBV5-4 and TRBJ2-3): ETGVTQSPTHLIKTRGQQVTLRCSSQSGHNTVSWYQQALGQGPQFIFQYYREEENGRGNFPPRFSGLQFPNYSSELNVNALELDDSALYLCASSSGHGGRAADTQYFGPGTRLTVL.

This chain links TRBV28 with TRBJ2-1; 10 bases fit TRBD2. Germline loops: CDR1 MDHEN, CDR2 SYDVKM. V lost 2 bases, J lost 1 base, and 14 bases stayed unmatched. The length of the CDR3 is 20 residues. Here the CDR3 DNA reads TGTGCCAGCAGTTTAAAGGTAGCGGGAGGATTGCACAGGTCCTACAATGAGCAGTTCTTC. This translates into CASSLKVAGGLHRSYNEQFF.

The V call is TRBV19, the J call TRBJ2-5; no firm D call. The CDR3 sequence is 13 residues long. CDR1 and CDR2 (germline): LNHDA, SQIVND (reference sequence). Trimming removed 1 base at V and 5 bases at J, with 8 bases between. CDR3 in amino acids: CASSIGPVETQYF. The CDR3 DNA follows: TGTGCCAGTAGTATAGGGCCCGTGGAGACCCAGTACTTC. The variable domain in full, completed from reference TRBV19 and TRBJ2-5, reads DGGITQSPKYLFRKEGQNVTLSCEQNLNHDAMYWYRQDPGQGLRLIYYSQIVNDFQKGDIAEGYSVSREKKESFPLTVTSAQKNPTAFYLCASSIGPVETQYFGPGTRLLVL.

The chain employs TRBV18 and TRBJ1-1, with 9 bases that match TRBD1. V shed 6 bases, J shed 4 bases, and the junction held 9 bases outside the gene matches. The V gene's germline CDR1 is KGHSH and CDR2 LQKENI. The CDR3 sequence is 15 residues long. The CDR3 nucleotides are TGTGCCAGCTCGCCCGCGGGACAGGGTATCACTGAAGCTTTCTTT. Translation gives CASSPAGQGITEAFF. Combining the CDR3 with reference TRBV18 and TRBJ1-1 gives the whole variable domain NAGVMQNPRHLVRRRGQEARLRCSPMKGHSHVYWYRQLPEEGLKFMVYLQKENIIDESGMPKERFSAEFPKEGPSILRIQQVVRGDSAAYFCASSPAGQGITEAFFGQGTRLTVV.

The table lists this clone with a count of one. This chain links TRBV28 with TRBJ1-3; possible D gene TRBD1, 5 bases. CDR1 and CDR2 (germline): MDHEN, SYDVKM. V gave up 3 bases and J gave up 3 bases, with 18 bases separating them. This CDR3 contains 17 residues. CDR3 loop: CASSFTGRRSFGNTIYF. The DNA for the CDR3 is TGTGCCAGCAGTTTCACAGGCCGGCGTAGCTTTGGAAACACCATATATTTT.

This rearrangement joins TRBV18 to TRBJ2-1, with 10 bases that match TRBD2. Trimming at V came to 5 bases and at J to 5 bases, leaving 6 bases not matched to a gene. The V gene's germline CDR1 is KGHSH and CDR2 LQKENI. This CDR3 spans 15 amino acids. The CDR3 sequence: CASSSGTSVHNEQFF. The CDR3 DNA follows: TGTGCCAGCTCATCCGGGACTAGCGTTCACAATGAGCAGTTCTTC. The complete variable domain, with remaining parts taken from reference TRBV18 and TRBJ2-1, reads NAGVMQNPRHLVRRRGQEARLRCSPMKGHSHVYWYRQLPEEGLKFMVYLQKENIIDESGMPKERFSAEFPKEGPSILRIQQVVRGDSAAYFCASSSGTSVHNEQFFGPGTRLTVL.

The J gene is TRBJ2-7, the V gene TRBV11-2; D is ambiguous. V lost 8 bases and J lost 0, with 11 bases in between. In germline, CDR1 is SGHAT, CDR2 FQNNGV. The CDR3 is 13 residues long. The CDR3 spells CASGRSVSYEQYF. The CDR3 bases are TGTGCCAGCGGCAGGAGCGTCTCCTACGAGCAGTACTTC.

The chain is built from TRBV27 and TRBJ2-7; TRBD1 matches at 9 bases. V lost 1 base to trimming and J lost 7 bases; unmatched junction nucleotides: 17. In germline, CDR1 is MNHEY, CDR2 SMNVEV (reference sequence). The CDR3 has 18 amino acids. The CDR3 DNA reads as TGTGCCAGCAGTTTATTTCTTCGACGGGACAGGGCGCCGAGAGAGCAGTACTTC. Translation gives CASSLFLRRDRAPREQYF.

As for this clone: The same CDR3 is also encoded by other DNA sequences in this sample. The chain uses TRBV28 and TRBJ2-7; TRBD1 matches at 7 bases. CDR1 is MDHEN and CDR2 is SYDVKM in the germline V gene. V gave up 3 bases and J gave up 1 base; unmatched junction bases: 0. The CDR3 covers 13 residues. The CDR3 here is CASSLTGSYEQYF. In DNA, the CDR3 is TGTGCCAGCAGTTTGACAGGGTCCTACGAGCAGTACTTC.

V is TRBV7-3 and J is TRBJ2-3, with D maybe TRBD2 (6 bases). There are 14 residues in the CDR3. Trimming left V 4 bases short and J 0 bases short, with 8 bases between. Per germline, CDR1 SGHTA and CDR2 FQGTGA. CDR3 residues: CASSSGSSTDTQYF. DNA of the CDR3: TGTGCCAGCAGCTCCGGGAGCAGCACAGATACGCAGTATTTT.

This clone was observed a single time. This chain uses TRBV5-5 with TRBJ2-5; tentative D call: TRBD1 (6 bases). V dropped 0 bases and J dropped 3 bases, with 15 bases sitting between them. This CDR3 contains 16 residues. Germline values: CDR1 SGHKS, CDR2 YYEKEE (reference sequence). The CDR3 protein is CASSLDRGFGKETQYF. In DNA, the CDR3 is TGTGCCAGCAGCTTGGATAGGGGGTTTGGGAAAGAGACCCAGTACTTC.

This chain links TRBV7-3 with TRBJ2-2; 9 positions match TRBD1. J was trimmed by 7 bases and V by 4 bases; bases with no gene match: 7. The V gene's germline CDR1 is SGHTA and CDR2 FQGTGA. CDR3 length equals 15 residues. CDR3 in amino acids: CASSSQGAFGGELFF. In DNA, the CDR3 is TGTGCCAGCAGCTCACAGGGGGCCTTTGGCGGGGAGCTGTTTTTT.

The genes are TRBV7-9 and TRBJ2-7; D is uncertain. Trimming took 5 bases from V and 0 from J, leaving 23 bases between them. The germline CDR1 and CDR2 sequences are SEHNR and FQNEAQ (reference sequence). The CDR3 is 18 residues long. The CDR3 DNA is TGTGCCAGCAGCCCTCCCCTCCCTAACTCGTTCAGCTCCTACGAGCAGTACTTC. It encodes CASSPPLPNSFSSYEQYF.

V is TRBV21-1 and J is TRBJ2-7; the table's D call of TRBD2 was not tested on the DNA. TRBV21-1 is described as a pseudogene. The CDR3 loop spans 15 amino acids. The CDR3 is CASSKGVPSGRGQYF. The DNA of the CDR3 is TGTGCCAGCAGCAAAGGCGTCCCTAGCGGGAGAGGGCAGTACTTC.

J is TRBJ2-7 and V is TRBV19; D gene ambiguous. With 0 bases removed from V and 3 bases from J, the gap between germline ends came to 6 bases. CDR3 size: 13 residues. Germline V gene sequence: CDR1 LNHDA, CDR2 SQIVND (reference sequence). The CDR3 loop is CASSIDHNYEQYF. The CDR3 DNA follows: TGTGCCAGTAGTATAGACCACAACTACGAGCAGTACTTC.